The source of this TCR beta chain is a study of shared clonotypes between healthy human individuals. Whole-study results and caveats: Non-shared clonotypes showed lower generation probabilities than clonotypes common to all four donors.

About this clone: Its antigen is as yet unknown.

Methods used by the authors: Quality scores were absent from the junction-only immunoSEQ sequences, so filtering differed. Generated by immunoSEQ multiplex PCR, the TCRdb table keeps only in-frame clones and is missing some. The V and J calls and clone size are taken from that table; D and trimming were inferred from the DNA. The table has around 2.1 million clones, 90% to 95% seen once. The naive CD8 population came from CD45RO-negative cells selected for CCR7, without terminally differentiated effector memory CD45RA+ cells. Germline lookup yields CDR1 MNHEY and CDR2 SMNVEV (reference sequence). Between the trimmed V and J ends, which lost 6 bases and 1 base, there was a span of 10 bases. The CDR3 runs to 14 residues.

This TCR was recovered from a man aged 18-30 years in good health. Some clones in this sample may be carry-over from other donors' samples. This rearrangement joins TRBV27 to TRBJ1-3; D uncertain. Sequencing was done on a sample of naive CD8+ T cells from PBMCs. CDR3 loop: CASSSFGSGNTIYF. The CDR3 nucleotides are TGTGCCAGCAGCAGTTTTGGGTCTGGAAACACCATATATTTT.